The sequence of this T cell receptor (beta chain) was determined in a study of T cell responses to AZD1222 COVID-19 vaccine. General study findings and limits: No day 14 peak samples; only post-peak repertoires were characterized. At baseline, seropositivity was found in only a handful of AZD1222 recipients. Donors skewed white British and female; clonal diversity was possibly underestimated.

Method: immunoSEQ multiplex PCR; TCRdb's copy keeps in-frame clones and lacks some. Of around 150,000 clones in the sample, 70% to 90% were seen once. V shed 1 base, J shed 5 bases, and the junction held 4 bases outside the gene matches. The CDR3 loop spans 14 amino acids. Germline V gives CDR1 KGHSH, CDR2 LQKENI. As regards this clone: The antigen is not known.

The material was peripheral blood, obtained on day 0 of MenACWY control vaccination. The rearrangement uses TRBV18 and TRBJ2-7; 8 bases align to TRBD2. The source is an adult in good health. The CDR3 loop reads CASSPRSGGNEQYF. The DNA of the CDR3 is TGTGCCAGCTCACCACGGTCGGGGGGGAACGAGCAGTACTTC.